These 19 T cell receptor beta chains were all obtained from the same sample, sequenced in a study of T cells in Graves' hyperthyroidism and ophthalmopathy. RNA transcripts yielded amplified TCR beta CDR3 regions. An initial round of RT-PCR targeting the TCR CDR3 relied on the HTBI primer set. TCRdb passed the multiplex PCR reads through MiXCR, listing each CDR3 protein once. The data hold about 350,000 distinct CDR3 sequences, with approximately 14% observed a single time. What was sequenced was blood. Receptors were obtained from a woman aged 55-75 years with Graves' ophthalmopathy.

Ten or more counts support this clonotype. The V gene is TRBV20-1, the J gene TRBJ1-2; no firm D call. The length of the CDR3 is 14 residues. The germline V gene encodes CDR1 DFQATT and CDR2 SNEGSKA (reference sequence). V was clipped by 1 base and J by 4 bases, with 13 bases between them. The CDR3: CSARVIGGPYGYTF. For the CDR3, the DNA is TGCAGTGCTAGAGTGATAGGAGGGCCCTATGGCTACACCTTC.

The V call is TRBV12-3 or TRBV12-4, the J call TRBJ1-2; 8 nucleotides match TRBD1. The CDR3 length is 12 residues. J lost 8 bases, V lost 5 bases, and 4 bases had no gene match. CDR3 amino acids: CASSRTGYGYTF. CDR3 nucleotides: TGTGCCAGCAGTCGGACAGGGTACGGCTACACCTTC.

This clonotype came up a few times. The CDR3: CAITRDRVGNTEAFF. CDR3 nucleotide sequence: TGTGCCATTACCCGGGACAGGGTAGGGAACACTGAAGCTTTCTTT. The chain employs TRBV10-3 and TRBJ1-1, with 9 bases matching TRBD1. This CDR3 is built from 15 residues. Germline lookup yields CDR1 ENHRY and CDR2 SYGVKD. With V trimmed by 9 bases and J by 1 base, 9 bases remained unmatched.

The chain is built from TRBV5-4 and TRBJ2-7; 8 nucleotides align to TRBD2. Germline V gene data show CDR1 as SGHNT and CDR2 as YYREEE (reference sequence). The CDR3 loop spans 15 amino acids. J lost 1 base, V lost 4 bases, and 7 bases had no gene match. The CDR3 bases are TGTGCCAGCAGCCCCCCCGGGACTAGGTCCTACGAGCAGTACTTC. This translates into CASSPPGTRSYEQYF.

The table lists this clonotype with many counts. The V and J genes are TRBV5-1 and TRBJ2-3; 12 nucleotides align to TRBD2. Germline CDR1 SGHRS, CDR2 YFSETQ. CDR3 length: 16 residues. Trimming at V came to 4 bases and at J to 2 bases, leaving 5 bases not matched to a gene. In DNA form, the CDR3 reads TGCGCCAGCAGCGGCGGGACTAGCGGGTACACAGATACGCAGTATTTT. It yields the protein CASSGGTSGYTDTQYF.

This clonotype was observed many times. Here the CDR3 reads CASSLSLGTQYF. The CDR3 region has the DNA TGTGCCAGCAGCTTATCCCTGGGGACGCAGTATTTT. This chain joins TRBV7-9 and TRBJ2-3; D gene unclear. The CDR3 is made up of 12 amino acids. CDR1 and CDR2 (germline): SEHNR, FQNEAQ (reference sequence). Between the trimmed V and J ends, which lost 2 bases and 9 bases, there was a span of 9 bases.

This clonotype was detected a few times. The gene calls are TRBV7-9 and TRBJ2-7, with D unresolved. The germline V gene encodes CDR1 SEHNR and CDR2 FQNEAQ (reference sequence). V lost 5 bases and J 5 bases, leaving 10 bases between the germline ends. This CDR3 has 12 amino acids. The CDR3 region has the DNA TGTGCCAGCAGCCCCAGCCCAGACGAGCAGTACTTC. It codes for CASSPSPDEQYF. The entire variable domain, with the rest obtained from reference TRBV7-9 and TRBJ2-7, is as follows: DTGVSQNPRHKITKRGQNVTFRCDPISEHNRLYWYRQTLGQGPEFLTYFQNEAQLEKSRLLSDRFSAERPKGSFSTLEIQRTEQGDSAMYLCASSPSPDEQYFGPGTRLTVT.

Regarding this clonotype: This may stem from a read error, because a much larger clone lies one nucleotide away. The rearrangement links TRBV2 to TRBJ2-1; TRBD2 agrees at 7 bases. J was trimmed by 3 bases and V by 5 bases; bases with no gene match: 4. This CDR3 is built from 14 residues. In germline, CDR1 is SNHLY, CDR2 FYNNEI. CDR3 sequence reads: CASSRERGYNEQFF. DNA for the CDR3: TGTGCCAGCAGTCGGGAGCGGGGCTACAATGAGCAGTTCTTC.

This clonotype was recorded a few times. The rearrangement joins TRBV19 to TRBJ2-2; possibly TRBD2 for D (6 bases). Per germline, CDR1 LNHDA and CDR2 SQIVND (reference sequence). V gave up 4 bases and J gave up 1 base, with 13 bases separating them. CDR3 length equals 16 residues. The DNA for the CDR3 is TGTGCCAGTAGTAAAAGGGACTCCCAGAACACCGGGGAGCTGTTTTTT. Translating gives CASSKRDSQNTGELFF.

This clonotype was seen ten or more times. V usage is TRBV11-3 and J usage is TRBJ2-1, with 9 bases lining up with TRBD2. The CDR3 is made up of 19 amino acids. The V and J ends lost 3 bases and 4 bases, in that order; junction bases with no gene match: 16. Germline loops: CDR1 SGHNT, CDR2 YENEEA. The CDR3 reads CASSFPQCEREELYNEQFF. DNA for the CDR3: TGTGCCAGCAGCTTTCCCCAATGTGAGCGGGAGGAATTATACAATGAGCAGTTCTTC.

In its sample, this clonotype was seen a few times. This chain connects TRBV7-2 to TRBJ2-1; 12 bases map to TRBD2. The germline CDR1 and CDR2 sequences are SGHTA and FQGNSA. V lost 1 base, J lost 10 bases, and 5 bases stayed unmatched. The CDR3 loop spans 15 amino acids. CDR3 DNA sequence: TGTGCCAGCAGCTTAGTGACTAGCGGGAGTGGGGAGCAGTTCTTC. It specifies CASSLVTSGSGEQFF.

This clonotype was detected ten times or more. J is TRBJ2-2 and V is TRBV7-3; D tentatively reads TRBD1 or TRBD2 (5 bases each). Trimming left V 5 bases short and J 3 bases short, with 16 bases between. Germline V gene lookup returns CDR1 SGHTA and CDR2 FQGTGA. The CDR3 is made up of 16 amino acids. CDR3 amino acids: CASSISVLGDTGELFF. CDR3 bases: TGTGCCAGCAGCATATCCGTACTGGGGGACACCGGGGAGCTGTTTTTT.

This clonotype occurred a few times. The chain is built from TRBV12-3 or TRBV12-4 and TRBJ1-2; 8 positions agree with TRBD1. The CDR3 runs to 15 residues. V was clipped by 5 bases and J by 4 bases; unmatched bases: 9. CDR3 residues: CASSIGQGGSYGYTF. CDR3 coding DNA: TGTGCCAGCAGTATAGGACAGGGAGGGAGCTATGGCTACACCTTC.

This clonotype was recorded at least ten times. The CDR3 sequence is CASSHRSLGNEQYF. The CDR3 nucleotides are TGTGCCAGCAGCCACCGGTCCCTAGGCAACGAGCAGTACTTC. This chain joins TRBV11-2 and TRBJ2-7; D is uncertain. This CDR3 spans 14 amino acids. Germline V lookup: CDR1 SGHAT, CDR2 FQNNGV. V gave up 5 bases and J gave up 5 bases, with 16 bases separating them.

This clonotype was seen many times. CDR3 residues: CASSLAGLETQYF. CDR3 in DNA: TGTGCCAGCAGCTTAGCAGGGCTGGAGACCCAGTACTTC. The chain combines TRBV7-2 with TRBJ2-5; D ambiguous. In germline, CDR1 is SGHTA, CDR2 FQGNSA. The CDR3 loop spans 13 amino acids. Trimming stripped 0 bases from V and 5 bases from J, with 7 bases between.

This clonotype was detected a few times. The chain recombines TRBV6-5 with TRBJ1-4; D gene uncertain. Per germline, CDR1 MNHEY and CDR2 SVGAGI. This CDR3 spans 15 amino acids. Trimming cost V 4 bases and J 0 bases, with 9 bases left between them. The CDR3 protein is CASSSYTTTNEKLFF. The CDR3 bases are TGTGCCAGCAGTTCTTACACGACAACTAATGAAAAACTGTTTTTT.

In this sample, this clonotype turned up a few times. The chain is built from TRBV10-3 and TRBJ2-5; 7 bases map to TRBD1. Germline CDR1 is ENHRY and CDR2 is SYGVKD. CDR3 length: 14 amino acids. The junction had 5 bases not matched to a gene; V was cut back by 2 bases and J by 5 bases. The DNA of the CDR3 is TGTGCCATCAGTGAGGGCGTGGACAGGGAGACCCAGTACTTC. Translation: CAISEGVDRETQYF.

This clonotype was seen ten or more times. DNA of the CDR3: TGTGCCAGCAGGAGTGACCCCGCCTCCTACGAGCAGTACTTC. Translated: CASRSDPASYEQYF. The chain carries TRBV28 and TRBJ2-7, with no clear D. CDR3 length equals 14 residues. Germline V gene lookup returns CDR1 MDHEN and CDR2 SYDVKM. Trimming shortened V by 6 bases and J by 0 bases, and 12 bases separated the two germline ends.

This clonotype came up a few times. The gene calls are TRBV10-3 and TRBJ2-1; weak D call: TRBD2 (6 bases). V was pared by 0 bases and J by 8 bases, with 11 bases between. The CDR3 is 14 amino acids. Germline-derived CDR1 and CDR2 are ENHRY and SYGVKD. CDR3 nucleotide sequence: TGTGCCATCAGTGAGTCCCCGGGAGTGGATGAGCAGTTCTTC. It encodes CAISESPGVDEQFF.